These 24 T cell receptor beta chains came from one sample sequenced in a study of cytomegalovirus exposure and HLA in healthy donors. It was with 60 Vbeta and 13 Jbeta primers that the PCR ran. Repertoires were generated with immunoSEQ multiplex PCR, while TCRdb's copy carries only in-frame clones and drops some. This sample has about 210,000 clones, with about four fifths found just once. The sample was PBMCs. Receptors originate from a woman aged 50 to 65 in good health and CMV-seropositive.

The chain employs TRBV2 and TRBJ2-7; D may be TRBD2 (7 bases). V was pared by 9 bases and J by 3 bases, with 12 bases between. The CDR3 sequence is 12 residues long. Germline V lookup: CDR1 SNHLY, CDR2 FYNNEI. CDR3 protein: CASRGGNYEQYF. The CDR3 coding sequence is TGTGCCAGTAGGGGGGGAAACTACGAGCAGTACTTC.

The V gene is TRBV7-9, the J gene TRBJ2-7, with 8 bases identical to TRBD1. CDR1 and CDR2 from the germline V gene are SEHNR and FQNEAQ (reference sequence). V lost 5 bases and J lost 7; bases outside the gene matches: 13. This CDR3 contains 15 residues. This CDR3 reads CASSPPSGTGREQYF. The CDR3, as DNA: TGTGCCAGCAGCCCCCCGTCCGGGACAGGCAGAGAGCAGTACTTC.

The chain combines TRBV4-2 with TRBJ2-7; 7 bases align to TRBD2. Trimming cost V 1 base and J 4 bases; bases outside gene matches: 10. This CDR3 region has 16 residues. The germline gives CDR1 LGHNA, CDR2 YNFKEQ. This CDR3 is CASSQGGGLTRYEQYF. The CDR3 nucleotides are TGTGCCAGCAGCCAAGGGGGGGGACTAACCCGGTACGAGCAGTACTTC.

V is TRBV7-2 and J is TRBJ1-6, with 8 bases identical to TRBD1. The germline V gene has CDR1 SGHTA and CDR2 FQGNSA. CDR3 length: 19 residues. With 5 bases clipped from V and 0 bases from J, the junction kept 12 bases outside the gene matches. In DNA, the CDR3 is TGTGCCAGCAGCGGACGGACAGGGAAAAGGAGCTCCTATAATTCACCCCTCCACTTT. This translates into CASSGRTGKRSSYNSPLHF.

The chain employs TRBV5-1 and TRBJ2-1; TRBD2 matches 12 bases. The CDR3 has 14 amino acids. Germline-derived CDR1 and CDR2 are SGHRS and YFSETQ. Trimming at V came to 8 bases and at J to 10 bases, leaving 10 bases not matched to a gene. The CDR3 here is CASKRLAGDGEQFF. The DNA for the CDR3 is TGCGCCAGTAAGAGACTAGCGGGGGACGGGGAGCAGTTCTTC.

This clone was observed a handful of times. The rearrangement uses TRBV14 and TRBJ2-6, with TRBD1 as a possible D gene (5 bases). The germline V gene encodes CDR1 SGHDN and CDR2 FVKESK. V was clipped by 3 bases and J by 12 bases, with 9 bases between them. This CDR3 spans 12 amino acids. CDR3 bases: TGTGCCAGCAGCCATACAGGCTCCGTCCTGACTTTC. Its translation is CASSHTGSVLTF.

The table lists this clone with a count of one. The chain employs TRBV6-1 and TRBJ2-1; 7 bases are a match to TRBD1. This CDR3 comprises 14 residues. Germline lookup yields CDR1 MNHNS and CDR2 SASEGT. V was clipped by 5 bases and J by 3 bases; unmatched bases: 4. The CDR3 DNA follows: TGTGCCAGCAGTCCCGGGACAGACTACAATGAGCAGTTCTTC. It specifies CASSPGTDYNEQFF.

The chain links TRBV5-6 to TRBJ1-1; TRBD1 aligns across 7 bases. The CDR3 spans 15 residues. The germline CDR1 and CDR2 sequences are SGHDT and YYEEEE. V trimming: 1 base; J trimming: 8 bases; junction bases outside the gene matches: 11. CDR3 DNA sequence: TGTGCCAGCAGCTTGTACCAGGGGGTTGTGAAAGAAGCTTTCTTT. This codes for CASSLYQGVVKEAFF.

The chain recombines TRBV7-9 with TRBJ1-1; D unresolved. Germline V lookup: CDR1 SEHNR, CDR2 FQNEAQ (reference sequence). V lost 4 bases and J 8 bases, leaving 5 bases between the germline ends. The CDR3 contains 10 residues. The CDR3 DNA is TGTGCCAGCAGCTCGGGAGAAGCTTTCTTT. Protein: CASSSGEAFF.

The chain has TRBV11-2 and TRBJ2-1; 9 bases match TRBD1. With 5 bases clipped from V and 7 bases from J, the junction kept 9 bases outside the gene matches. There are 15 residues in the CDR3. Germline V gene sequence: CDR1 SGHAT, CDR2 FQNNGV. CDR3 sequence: CASSTGTGYGNEQFF. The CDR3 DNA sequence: TGTGCCAGCAGCACCGGGACAGGGTATGGTAATGAGCAGTTCTTC.

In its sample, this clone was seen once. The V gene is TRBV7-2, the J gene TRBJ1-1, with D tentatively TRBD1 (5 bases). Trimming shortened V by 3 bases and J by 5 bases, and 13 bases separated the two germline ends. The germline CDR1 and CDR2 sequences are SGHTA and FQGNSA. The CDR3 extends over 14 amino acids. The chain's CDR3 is CASSFQSGNTEAFF. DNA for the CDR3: TGTGCCAGCAGCTTCCAATCAGGGAATACTGAAGCTTTCTTT.

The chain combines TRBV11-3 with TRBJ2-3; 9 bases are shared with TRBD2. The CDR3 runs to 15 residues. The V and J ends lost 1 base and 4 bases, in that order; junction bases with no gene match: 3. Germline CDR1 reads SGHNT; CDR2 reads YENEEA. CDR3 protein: CASSLGGGEADTQYF. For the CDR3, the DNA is TGTGCCAGCAGCTTAGGCGGGGGGGAGGCAGATACGCAGTATTTT. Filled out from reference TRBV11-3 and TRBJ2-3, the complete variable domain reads EAGVVQSPRYKIIEKKQPVAFWCNPISGHNTLYWYLQNLGQGPELLIRYENEEAVDDSQLPKDRFSAERLKGVDSTLKIQPAELGDSAVYLCASSLGGGEADTQYFGPGTRLTVL.

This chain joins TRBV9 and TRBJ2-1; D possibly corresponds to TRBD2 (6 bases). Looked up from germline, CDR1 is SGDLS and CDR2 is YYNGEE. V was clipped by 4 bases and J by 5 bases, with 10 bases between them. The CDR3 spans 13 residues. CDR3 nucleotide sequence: TGTGCCAGCAGCAAGGGACTTAACAATGAGCAGTTCTTC. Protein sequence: CASSKGLNNEQFF.

The CDR3 loop is CAYQGGFRYTEAFF. The CDR3 nucleotides are TGTGCCTACCAGGGGGGTTTTCGGTACACTGAAGCTTTCTTT. This chain uses TRBV30 with TRBJ1-1; the match to TRBD1 covers 7 bases. V trimming: 7 bases; J trimming: 3 bases; junction bases outside the gene matches: 11. The CDR3 runs to 14 residues. The germline gives CDR1 GTSNPN, CDR2 SVGIG (reference sequence).

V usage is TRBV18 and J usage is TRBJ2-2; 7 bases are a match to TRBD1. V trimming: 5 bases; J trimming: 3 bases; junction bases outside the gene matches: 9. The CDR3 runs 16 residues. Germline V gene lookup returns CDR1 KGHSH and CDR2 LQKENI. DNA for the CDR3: TGTGCCAGCTCAGCCCAGCGACAGGGCCACACCGGGGAGCTGTTTTTT. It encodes CASSAQRQGHTGELFF. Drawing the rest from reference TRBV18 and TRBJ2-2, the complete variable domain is NAGVMQNPRHLVRRRGQEARLRCSPMKGHSHVYWYRQLPEEGLKFMVYLQKENIIDESGMPKERFSAEFPKEGPSILRIQQVVRGDSAAYFCASSAQRQGHTGELFFGEGSRLTVL.

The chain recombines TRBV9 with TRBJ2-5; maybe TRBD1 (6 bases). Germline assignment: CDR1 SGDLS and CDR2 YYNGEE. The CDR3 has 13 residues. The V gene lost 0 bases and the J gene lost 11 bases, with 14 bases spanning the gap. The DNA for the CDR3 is TGTGCCAGCAGCGTAGGGGGGCGCGGTGAGCAGTACTTC. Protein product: CASSVGGRGEQYF.

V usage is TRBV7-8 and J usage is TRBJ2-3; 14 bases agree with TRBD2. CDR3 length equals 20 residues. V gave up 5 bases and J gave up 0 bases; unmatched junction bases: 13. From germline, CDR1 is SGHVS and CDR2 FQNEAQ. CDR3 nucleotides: TGTGCCAGCAGCGCCCGGACTAGCGGGGGGTCCGACCCTAGCACAGATACGCAGTATTTT. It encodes CASSARTSGGSDPSTDTQYF.

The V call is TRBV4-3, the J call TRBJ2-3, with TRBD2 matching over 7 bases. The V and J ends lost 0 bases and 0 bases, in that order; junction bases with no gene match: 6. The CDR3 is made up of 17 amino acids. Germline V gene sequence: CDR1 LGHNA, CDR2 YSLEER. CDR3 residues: CASSQESAGSSTDTQYF. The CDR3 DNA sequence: TGCGCCAGCAGCCAAGAGTCAGCGGGGAGTAGCACAGATACGCAGTATTTT.

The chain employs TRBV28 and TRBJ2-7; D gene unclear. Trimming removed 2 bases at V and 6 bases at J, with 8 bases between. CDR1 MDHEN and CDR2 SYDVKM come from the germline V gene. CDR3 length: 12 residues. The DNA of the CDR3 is TGTGCCAGCAGTTTAGAGTCGGGCGAGCAGTACTTC. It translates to CASSLESGEQYF.

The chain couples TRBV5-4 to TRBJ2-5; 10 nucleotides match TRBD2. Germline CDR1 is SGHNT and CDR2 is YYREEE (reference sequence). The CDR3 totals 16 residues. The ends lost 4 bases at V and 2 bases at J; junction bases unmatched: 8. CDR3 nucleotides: TGTGCCAGCAGCGTTGAACCTAGCGGGGGACAAGAGACCCAGTACTTC. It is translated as CASSVEPSGGQETQYF.

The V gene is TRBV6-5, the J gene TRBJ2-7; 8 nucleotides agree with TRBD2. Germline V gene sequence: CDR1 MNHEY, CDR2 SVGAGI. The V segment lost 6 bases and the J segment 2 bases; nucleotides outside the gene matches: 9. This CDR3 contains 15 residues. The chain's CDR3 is CASRAAGGKTYEQYF. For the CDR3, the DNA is TGTGCCAGCAGGGCGGCGGGAGGCAAGACCTACGAGCAGTACTTC.

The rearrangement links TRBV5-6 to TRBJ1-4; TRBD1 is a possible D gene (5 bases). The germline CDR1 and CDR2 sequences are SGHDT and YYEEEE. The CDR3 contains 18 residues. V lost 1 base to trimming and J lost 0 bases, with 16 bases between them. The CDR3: CASSLRQGVPATNEKLFF. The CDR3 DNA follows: TGTGCCAGCAGCTTGAGGCAGGGTGTACCGGCAACTAATGAAAAACTGTTTTTT.

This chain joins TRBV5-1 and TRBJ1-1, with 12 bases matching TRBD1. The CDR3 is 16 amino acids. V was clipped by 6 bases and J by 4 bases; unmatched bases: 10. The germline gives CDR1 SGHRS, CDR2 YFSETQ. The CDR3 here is CASTTGTGGSGTEAFF. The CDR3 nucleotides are TGCGCCAGCACCACCGGGACAGGGGGCTCGGGCACTGAAGCTTTCTTT. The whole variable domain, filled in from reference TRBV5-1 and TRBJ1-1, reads KAGVTQTPRYLIKTRGQQVTLSCSPISGHRSVSWYQQTPGQGLQFLFEYFSETQRNKGNFPGRFSGRQFSNSRSEMNVSTLELGDSALYLCASTTGTGGSGTEAFFGQGTRLTVV.

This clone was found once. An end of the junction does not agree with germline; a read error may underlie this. CDR3 residues: CSSSLSGYGYTF. The CDR3 nucleotides are TGTTCCAGCAGCTTATCAGGGTATGGCTACACCTTC. V is TRBV7-9 and J is TRBJ1-2, with D tentatively TRBD1 (5 bases). Germline loops: CDR1 SEHNR, CDR2 FQNEAQ (reference sequence). The CDR3 sequence is 12 residues long.